Listed below are T cell receptor beta chains from one sample, sequenced in a study of blood T cell repertoires in COVID-19. The method was immunoSEQ multiplex PCR; TCRdb's version includes in-frame clones alone and lacks a portion of them. Of just over 300,000 clones listed, 65% to 90% are singletons. Source material: PBMCs or T cells enriched from blood (not recorded which). Source of these receptors: a man under 40 who had recovered from COVID-19. Both conserved end residues are part of each CDR3. A D gene is named only where the DNA matches it firmly. The size entry is marked missing in some rows and otherwise reads once, few, many or a size class.

v_call,clone_size,d_call,j_call,cdr3_aa,cdr3_nt
TRBV11-3,.,TRBD1,TRBJ1-1,CASSFPPGATGLNTEAFF,TGTGCCAGCAGCTTCCCCCCGGGGGCGACAGGGTTGAACACTGAAGCTTTCTTT
TRBV9,.,TRBD2,TRBJ2-7,CASSPTSGRGEQYF,TGTGCCAGCAGCCCTACTAGCGGGAGAGGTGAGCAGTACTTC
TRBV4-1,few,TRBD2,TRBJ2-7,CASSQDSGAMPDSAYEQYF,TGCGCCAGCAGCCAAGATAGCGGGGCCATGCCTGATAGTGCTTACGAGCAGTACTTC
TRBV5-1,.,.,TRBJ2-3,CASSLGQQTDTQYF,TGCGCCAGCAGCCTAGGACAGCAAACAGATACGCAGTATTTT
TRBV28,.,TRBD2,TRBJ2-7,CASSIFRTSGSYEQYF,TGTGCCAGCAGTATTTTCCGGACTAGCGGCTCCTACGAGCAGTACTTC
TRBV11-2,once,TRBD2,TRBJ2-5,CASSRLAGVGAQYF,TGTGCCAGCAGCCGACTAGCGGGGGTCGGGGCCCAGTACTTC
TRBV18,many,TRBD2,TRBJ2-5,CASSLQGGETQYF,TGTGCCAGCTCACTGCAGGGAGGGGAGACCCAGTACTTC
TRBV4-1,.,.,TRBJ2-2,CASSLQYRARTGELFF,TGCGCCAGCAGCCTACAATACAGGGCTCGCACCGGGGAGCTGTTTTTT
TRBV7-9,.,.,TRBJ2-7,CASSLGLSLYEQYF,TGTGCCAGCAGCTTAGGACTGTCACTCTACGAGCAGTACTTC
TRBV4-1,.,.,TRBJ2-5,CASSQVLGEKEQETQYF,TGCGCCAGCAGCCAAGTTCTCGGGGAGAAGGAGCAAGAGACCCAGTACTTC
TRBV3-1/TRBV3-2,once,.,TRBJ1-3,CASSPSQGSGNTIYF,TGTGCCAGCAGCCCGTCACAGGGTTCTGGAAACACCATATATTTT
TRBV6-1,.,TRBD1,TRBJ2-2,CASSEFGQGGTGELFF,TGTGCCAGCAGTGAATTCGGACAGGGAGGCACCGGGGAGCTGTTTTTT
TRBV5-1,.,.,TRBJ1-1,CASSLDGRGDTEAFF,TGCGCCAGCAGCTTGGACGGCAGGGGAGACACTGAAGCTTTCTTT
TRBV9,.,.,TRBJ2-1,CASSPAWRVGNEQFF,TGTGCCAGCAGCCCTGCTTGGCGGGTCGGAAATGAGCAGTTCTTC
TRBV19,.,.,TRBJ2-2,CASRPGTPFTGELFF,TGTGCCAGTAGGCCCGGGACACCATTCACCGGGGAGCTGTTTTTT
TRBV6-5,.,TRBD1,TRBJ2-1,CASSPVGTGDGEQFF,TGTGCCAGCAGTCCCGTGGGGACAGGGGATGGTGAGCAGTTCTTC
TRBV19,.,.,TRBJ1-2,CASSRPGESYGYTF,TGTGCCAGTAGCCGACCTGGGGAGTCCTATGGCTACACCTTC
TRBV15,.,TRBD2,TRBJ2-7,CATSRALAGGYEQYF,TGTGCCACCAGCAGAGCACTAGCGGGAGGTTACGAGCAGTACTTC
TRBV6-5,.,.,TRBJ1-1,CASSYPSPPGSTEAFF,TGTGCCAGCAGTTACCCGAGTCCGCCGGGGAGCACTGAAGCTTTCTTT
TRBV5-1,once,TRBD1,TRBJ2-7,CASSRELGQLYEQYF,TGCGCCAGCAGCCGCGAGCTGGGACAGCTCTACGAGCAGTACTTC
TRBV30,.,TRBD2,TRBJ2-3,CSTPPNLGLAGRVDTQYF,TGTTCAACACCCCCTAACCTGGGACTAGCGGGAAGGGTAGATACGCAGTATTTT
TRBV5-1,once,.,TRBJ2-4,CASSMTDAKNIQYF,TGCGCCAGCAGCATGACAGACGCCAAAAACATTCAGTACTTC
TRBV19,.,.,TRBJ1-5,CASRTGSNQPQHF,TGTGCCAGTAGAACAGGGAGTAATCAGCCCCAGCATTTT
TRBV5-1,.,TRBD1,TRBJ1-3,CASSGTGTSFGNTIYF,TGCGCCAGCAGCGGGACAGGTACTTCGTTTGGAAACACCATATATTTT
TRBV2,.,TRBD1,TRBJ1-5,CASRTGIVGNQPQHF,TGTGCCAGCAGGACAGGGATAGTGGGGAATCAGCCCCAGCATTTT
TRBV19,.,.,TRBJ1-1,CASSIGTPMNTEAFF,TGTGCCAGTAGTATTGGGACACCGATGAACACTGAAGCTTTCTTT
TRBV20-1,few,.,TRBJ1-6,CSARGNSPLHF,TGCAGTGCTAGGGGCAATTCACCCCTCCACTTT
TRBV6-6,.,.,TRBJ1-2,CASSYSEWLDNYGYTF,TGTGCCAGCAGTTACTCGGAGTGGCTGGATAACTATGGCTACACCTTC
TRBV9,.,TRBD1,TRBJ2-7,CASSTRQGGSEQYF,TGTGCCAGCAGCACCAGACAGGGTGGGAGCGAGCAGTACTTC
TRBV11-3,.,TRBD2,TRBJ2-7,CASSLEGGTSGGRPGHEQYF,TGTGCCAGCAGCTTAGAGGGAGGGACGAGCGGGGGCCGCCCCGGTCACGAGCAGTACTTC
TRBV2,.,.,TRBJ2-5,CASSMEETQYF,TGTGCCAGCAGTATGGAGGAGACCCAGTACTTC
TRBV2,.,TRBD1,TRBJ1-3,CASSDRDSGNTIYF,TGTGCCAGCAGCGACAGGGACTCTGGAAACACCATATATTTT
TRBV6-2/TRBV6-3,few,.,TRBJ2-7,CASSYFKGDEQYF,TGTGCCAGCAGTTACTTCAAGGGGGACGAGCAGTACTTC
TRBV5-4,.,TRBD2,TRBJ2-5,CASRSGLPKETQYF,TGTGCCAGCAGATCGGGACTACCGAAAGAGACCCAGTACTTC
TRBV30,.,TRBD1,TRBJ1-2,CAWSSPRQGYGYTF,TGTGCCTGGAGTTCTCCTCGACAGGGGTATGGCTACACCTTC
TRBV19,once,TRBD1,TRBJ1-2,CASIDRGGQFSGYTF,TGTGCCAGTATTGACCGGGGGGGACAGTTCAGTGGCTACACCTTC